These 12 T cell receptor beta chains were all obtained from the same sample, sequenced in a study of long-term antiretroviral therapy in people with HIV. The run of the v3.0 immunoSEQ assay was at survey level. TCRdb keeps only in-frame clones here, not all; method: immunoSEQ multiplex PCR. In the table there are approximately 35,000 clones, 79% of which are singletons. Sequencing was performed on unsorted PBMCs, taken 1.9 years after starting antiretroviral therapy. The receptors shown here come from a man younger than 30 with HIV.

V gene TRBV7-8 combines with J gene TRBJ1-2; D might be TRBD1 (5 bases). Per germline, CDR1 SGHVS and CDR2 FQNEAQ. The CDR3 consists of 19 residues. The V and J ends lost 4 bases and 6 bases respectively, with 30 bases between them. The CDR3 DNA sequence: TGTGCCAGCAGCTCTATAAGGCCCACCCCGGGAACCGGGACGGATGGCTACACCTTC. It specifies CASSSIRPTPGTGTDGYTF.

This clone was observed a few times. The chain combines TRBV29-1 with TRBJ1-2, with 7 positions matching TRBD1. Germline V gene sequence: CDR1 SQVTM, CDR2 ANQGSEA. Unmatched junction bases numbered 6, after V lost 3 bases and J lost 8 bases. The length of the CDR3 is 12 residues. For the CDR3, the DNA is TGCAGCGTTGATAGGGGGCCCGGCGGCTACACCTTC. This translates into CSVDRGPGGYTF.

This clone came up a few times. The rearrangement links TRBV7-2 to TRBJ1-1; tentatively, D is TRBD1 (5 bases). The V gene's germline CDR1 is SGHTA and CDR2 FQGNSA. The CDR3 runs to 13 residues. Trimming left V 5 bases short and J 1 base short, with 8 bases between. The DNA for the CDR3 is TGTGCCAGCAGCAGGGGACCGAACACTGAAGCTTTCTTT. This sequence encodes CASSRGPNTEAFF.

In this sample, this clone turned up once. The genes are TRBV28 and TRBJ1-4; 9 bases line up with TRBD1. The CDR3 consists of 15 residues. The junction had 9 bases not matched to a gene; V was cut back by 6 bases and J by 7 bases. CDR1 and CDR2 (germline): MDHEN, SYDVKM. Written as DNA, the CDR3 is TGTGCCAGCAGCCGGCCGGGACAGGGCATTGAAAAACTGTTTTTT. It is translated as CASSRPGQGIEKLFF. The whole variable domain, filled in from reference TRBV28 and TRBJ1-4, reads DVKVTQSSRYLVKRTGEKVFLECVQDMDHENMFWYRQDPGLGLRLIYFSYDVKMKEKGDIPEGYSVSREKKERFSLILESASTNQTSMYLCASSRPGQGIEKLFFGSGTQLSVL.

The rearrangement joins TRBV4-1 to TRBJ1-1; perhaps TRBD1 as D (6 bases). This CDR3 has 15 amino acids. V was pared by 1 base and J by 0 bases, with 9 bases between. The germline CDR1 and CDR2 sequences are MGHRA and YSYEKL. This CDR3 reads CASSQGEGVNTEAFF. The CDR3 DNA is TGCGCCAGCAGCCAAGGTGAGGGGGTGAACACTGAAGCTTTCTTT.

The chain couples TRBV4-2 to TRBJ2-5; 8 positions match TRBD1. Per the germline V gene, CDR1 is LGHNA and CDR2 is YNFKEQ. This CDR3 has 15 amino acids. Trimming removed 5 bases from V and 5 bases from J; junction bases left unmatched: 10. The CDR3 sequence: CASSLGRGQGETQYF. The CDR3 DNA follows: TGTGCCAGCAGCTTGGGCAGGGGGCAGGGGGAGACCCAGTACTTC.

This chain connects TRBV20-1 to TRBJ2-5; perhaps TRBD2 as D (5 bases). This CDR3 contains 11 residues. CDR1 and CDR2 (germline): DFQATT, SNEGSKA (reference sequence). Trimming removed 5 bases from V and 5 bases from J, with 9 bases in between. The CDR3 loop reads CSAPAVETQYF. The CDR3 DNA sequence: TGCAGTGCTCCAGCGGTGGAGACCCAGTACTTC.

This chain connects TRBV5-1 to TRBJ1-1; no clear D. Per the germline V gene, CDR1 is SGHRS and CDR2 is YFSETQ. This CDR3 comprises 12 residues. Deletions cut 2 bases from V and 2 bases from J, with 4 bases between. The CDR3 region has the DNA TGCGCCAGCAGCTTTGGAAACACTGAAGCTTTCTTT. Its translation is CASSFGNTEAFF.

CDR3 coding DNA: TGTGCCAGCAGCTTGGAGCGGAATGAAAAACTGTTTTTT. Encoded protein: CASSLERNEKLFF. V is TRBV5-6 and J is TRBJ1-4; D is ambiguous. Germline V gene sequence: CDR1 SGHDT, CDR2 YYEEEE. V was clipped by 0 bases and J by 5 bases, with 5 bases between them. This CDR3 comprises 13 residues.

This rearrangement joins TRBV7-2 to TRBJ2-7; TRBD1 matches at 7 bases. The CDR3 covers 14 residues. Germline V CDR1 and CDR2: SGHTA, FQGNSA. The V segment lost 4 bases and the J segment 1 base; nucleotides outside the gene matches: 4. CDR3 bases: TGTGCCAGCAGCTCCCGGGACAGTTCCTACGAGCAGTACGTC. Its translation: CASSSRDSSYEQYV.

The CDR3 DNA follows: TGTGCCAGCAGCCTCCGACTCTCTCGCGCAGATACGCAGTATTTT. Amino acid sequence: CASSLRLSRADTQYF. The V gene is TRBV14, the J gene TRBJ2-3, with D hard to call. The germline V gene encodes CDR1 SGHDN and CDR2 FVKESK. The CDR3 extends over 15 amino acids. V lost 4 bases and J 4 bases, leaving 15 bases between the germline ends.

The rearrangement uses TRBV27 and TRBJ2-2; 8 nucleotides line up with TRBD2. Germline CDR1 and CDR2: MNHEY and SMNVEV (reference sequence). The CDR3 contains 16 residues. V dropped 6 bases and J dropped 9; count of bases not matched to a gene: 15. The CDR3 DNA reads TGTGCCAGCAGCATGCCGCGGGGGGTCGAATCGCGGGAGCTGTTTTTT. Translating it yields CASSMPRGVESRELFF.